This T cell receptor beta chain appears in the sequencing data of a study of technical replicates of blood from a handful of donors. The germline V gene encodes CDR1 MGHRA and CDR2 YSYEKL. After removal of 0 bases from V and 6 bases from J, the junction contained 14 bases not matched to a gene. The CDR3 extends over 18 amino acids. The data were produced by immunoSEQ multiplex PCR, yet TCRdb's version contains in-frame clones alone and is incomplete. The table shows roughly 51,000 clones, with 80% to 95% occurring only once. The sequencing sample was made of PBMCs. This TCR was sampled from a human donor in good health. Some clones in this sample may be carry-over from other donors' samples. V is TRBV4-1 and J is TRBJ2-1; the match to TRBD2 covers 7 bases. The CDR3 DNA is TGCGCCAGCAGCCAAGATTTGTCTAGCGCTAGGGAGGGCAATGAGCAGTTCTTC. Its protein product is CASSQDLSSAREGNEQFF.